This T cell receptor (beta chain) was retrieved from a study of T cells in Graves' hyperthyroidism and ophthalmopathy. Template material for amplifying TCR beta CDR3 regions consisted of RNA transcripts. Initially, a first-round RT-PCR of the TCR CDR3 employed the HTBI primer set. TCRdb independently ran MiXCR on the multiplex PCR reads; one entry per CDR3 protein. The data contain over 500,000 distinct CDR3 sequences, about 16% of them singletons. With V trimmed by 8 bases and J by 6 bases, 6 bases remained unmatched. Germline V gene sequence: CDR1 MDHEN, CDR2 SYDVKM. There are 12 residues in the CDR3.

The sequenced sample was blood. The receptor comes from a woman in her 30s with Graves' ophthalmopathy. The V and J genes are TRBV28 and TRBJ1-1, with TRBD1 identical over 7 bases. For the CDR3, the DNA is TGTGCCAGCGGACAGGAGTGGTCTGAAGCTTTCTTT. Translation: CASGQEWSEAFF.